A single sample gave rise to the 5 T cell receptor beta chains below, sequenced in a study of blood T cell repertoires in COVID-19. The protocol was immunoSEQ multiplex PCR, while the TCRdb copy is restricted to in-frame clones and leaves out a portion. The table records tens of thousands of clones, 80% to 90% of them present only once. The material sequenced was peripheral blood. The receptors come from an elderly woman with acute or convalescent COVID-19.

The chain employs TRBV10-3 and TRBJ1-3; unclear D gene. In germline, CDR1 is ENHRY, CDR2 SYGVKD. The CDR3 is 13 amino acids. Deletions cut 8 bases from V and 1 base from J, with 9 bases between. CDR3 coding DNA: TGTGCCATCCTGGCGGAATCTGGAAACACCATATATTTT. Translated: CAILAESGNTIYF.

V and J are TRBV7-3 and TRBJ2-5, with 11 nucleotides matching TRBD2. There are 18 residues in the CDR3. The ends lost 5 bases at V and 4 bases at J; junction bases unmatched: 15. Per germline, CDR1 SGHTA and CDR2 FQGTGA. The CDR3 is CASSPRGSGGASVETQYF. The CDR3 nucleotides read TGTGCCAGCAGCCCCCGGGGTAGCGGGGGGGCCTCGGTAGAGACCCAGTACTTC.

This chain connects TRBV5-4 to TRBJ2-1, with TRBD1 matching 8 bases. This CDR3 has 16 residues. With V trimmed by 0 bases and J by 2 bases, 4 bases remained unmatched. Germline V gene data show CDR1 as SGHNT and CDR2 as YYREEE (reference sequence). The CDR3 loop is CASSLALTGAYNEQFF. CDR3 in DNA: TGTGCCAGCAGCTTGGCGTTGACAGGGGCCTACAATGAGCAGTTCTTC.

The chain is built from TRBV30 and TRBJ1-1; D gene unclear. Germline CDR1 is GTSNPN and CDR2 is SVGIG (reference sequence). V was trimmed by 0 bases and J by 1 base, leaving 9 bases between them. The CDR3 loop spans 14 amino acids. CDR3 amino acids: CAWSVWGGNTEAFF. Here the CDR3 DNA reads TGTGCCTGGAGTGTCTGGGGAGGGAACACTGAAGCTTTCTTT. The full variable domain, with the rest looked up from reference TRBV30 and TRBJ1-1, is SQTIHQWPATLVQPVGSPLSLECTVEGTSNPNLYWYRQAAGRGLQLLFYSVGIGQISSEVPQNLSASRPQDRQFILSSKKLLLSDSGFYLCAWSVWGGNTEAFFGQGTRLTVV.

This sequence joins TRBV6-5 and TRBJ1-4; D gene uncertain. The length of the CDR3 is 15 residues. The V end was cut by 6 bases, the J end by 5 bases, with 16 bases between. In germline, CDR1 is MNHEY, CDR2 SVGAGI. In DNA form, the CDR3 reads TGTGCCAGCAGACCTGAACCACTTACGAATGAAAAACTGTTTTTT. Protein product: CASRPEPLTNEKLFF.